This TCR beta chain was profiled in a study of blood T cell repertoires in COVID-19. For the study at large: The United States, Italy and Spain provided the acute and convalescent COVID-19 samples. PBMCs, B-cell-depleted T cells, or T cells were the source of the cDNA or gDNA that made up the material.

Authors' processing steps: It was from reference gene primer amplification that nucleated cell counts were estimated. The method was immunoSEQ multiplex PCR; TCRdb's version includes in-frame clones alone and lacks a portion of them. V and J calls and clone size are those listed in that table; D and trimming were worked out from the DNA. The sample holds 210,000 or so clones, approximately 90% seen once. Germline CDR1 reads SQVTM; CDR2 reads ANQGSEA. The ends were cut back, 8 bases at V and 4 bases at J, with 12 bases in the middle. The CDR3 has 12 residues. The clonotype comes from a woman in her thirties or forties with acute or convalescent COVID-19. The rearrangement joins TRBV29-1 to TRBJ2-1, with D perhaps matching TRBD1 (5 bases). The specimen was peripheral blood. In DNA, the CDR3 is TGCAGCATACCAGGGCCTTACAATGAGCAGTTCTTC. Translating it yields CSIPGPYNEQFF.